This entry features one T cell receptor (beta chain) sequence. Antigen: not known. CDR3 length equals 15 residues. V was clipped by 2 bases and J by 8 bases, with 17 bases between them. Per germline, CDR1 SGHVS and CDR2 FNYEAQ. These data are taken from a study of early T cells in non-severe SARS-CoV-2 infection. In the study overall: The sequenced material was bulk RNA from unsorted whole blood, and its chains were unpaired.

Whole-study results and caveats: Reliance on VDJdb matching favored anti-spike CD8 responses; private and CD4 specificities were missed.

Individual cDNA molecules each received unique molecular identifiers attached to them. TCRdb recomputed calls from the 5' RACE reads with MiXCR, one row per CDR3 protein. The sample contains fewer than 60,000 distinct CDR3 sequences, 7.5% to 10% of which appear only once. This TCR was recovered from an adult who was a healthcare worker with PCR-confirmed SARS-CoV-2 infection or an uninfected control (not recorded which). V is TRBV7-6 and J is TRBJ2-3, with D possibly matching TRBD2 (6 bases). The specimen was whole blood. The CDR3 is CASSLNQDGAGTQYF. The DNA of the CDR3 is TGTGCCAGCAGCTTAAACCAGGACGGAGCGGGTACGCAGTATTTT. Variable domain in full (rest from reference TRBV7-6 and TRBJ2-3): GAGVSQSPRYKVTKRGQDVALRCDPISGHVSLYWYRQALGQGPEFLTYFNYEAQQDKSGLPNDRFSAERPEGSISTLTIQRTEQRDSAMYRCASSLNQDGAGTQYFGPGTRLTVL.